This T cell receptor (beta chain) was sequenced for a study of T-cell memory formation after mild COVID-19. Study findings and constraints: Clones contracting over day 15 to 85 were CD4/CD8 balanced, with later expanders leaning CD4+. Pre-infection memory harbored some responding clones, suggesting cross-reactive memory joined. Contracting CD4+ clones sat mainly in CM and EM; CD8+ in EMRA.

One entry per CDR3 protein, called by TCRdb with MiXCR from the 5' RACE reads. This sample has about 360,000 distinct CDR3 sequences; over 13% occur once, and the top ten carry 22%. Looked up from germline, CDR1 is SGHVS and CDR2 is FNYEAQ. This CDR3 is built from 16 residues. The V end was cut by 0 bases, the J end by 0 bases, with 6 bases between. Note on this clonotype: Its matching antigen is unknown.

This chain links TRBV7-6 with TRBJ2-6; D not resolved. The clonotype comes from a man aged 18 to 35 who had mild COVID-19 (a few samples of this study predate the infection). Cell type and time point are not known. The sample consisted of PBMCs or a T cell subset sorted from them (not recorded which). The CDR3 here is CASSLATLSGANVLTF. In DNA form, the CDR3 reads TGTGCCAGCAGCTTAGCGACCCTCTCTGGGGCCAACGTCCTGACTTTC.